This entry features one TCR beta chain sequence. This sample stems from a study of early stage breast cancer tumors. About the research overall: Twelve of the 16 invasive tumors were ER+, PR+ and HER2-. Samples were sequenced at around 10-fold average coverage.

Assay: immunoSEQ multiplex PCR; the TCRdb copy retains only in-frame clones and omits some. The table has about 50,000 clones, around 80% seen once; the top ten hold 3% to 3.5%. The germline CDR1 and CDR2 sequences are SGHNT and YYREEE (reference sequence). The CDR3 runs 13 residues. V lost 3 bases and J 1 base, leaving 7 bases between the germline ends. The material sequenced was blood. The sequence derives from a person aged 25 to 40 with breast cancer. The chain has TRBV5-4 and TRBJ1-1, with TRBD1 as a possible D gene (5 bases). This chain's CDR3 is CASSWGENTEAFF. CDR3 coding DNA: TGTGCCAGCAGCTGGGGGGAGAACACTGAAGCTTTCTTT.